The next 18 T cell receptor beta chains were all read from a single sample in a study of blood T cell repertoires in COVID-19. Sequencing used immunoSEQ multiplex PCR; TCRdb keeps in-frame clones, though not all of them. The table shows tens of thousands of clones, with around nine tenths occurring only once. The sequenced sample was peripheral blood. The receptors shown here come from a woman over 75 with acute or convalescent COVID-19.

The chain links TRBV20-1 to TRBJ1-2; tentatively, D is TRBD1 (5 bases). The CDR3 is 14 residues long. V shed 3 bases and J shed 1 base, with 12 bases lying between them. The germline CDR1 and CDR2 sequences are DFQATT and SNEGSKA (reference sequence). This chain's CDR3 is CSASIGVNNYGYTF. As DNA, the CDR3 is TGCAGTGCTAGTATAGGGGTCAATAACTATGGCTACACCTTC.

The chain recombines TRBV5-1 with TRBJ1-6; D remains ambiguous. The CDR3 sequence is 16 residues long. Looked up from germline, CDR1 is SGHRS and CDR2 is YFSETQ. V shed 1 base and J shed 7 bases, with 15 bases lying between them. CDR3 residues: CASSLNQAATNSPLHF. In nucleotides, the CDR3 is TGCGCCAGCAGCTTGAACCAGGCTGCTACCAATTCACCCCTCCACTTT.

The V gene is TRBV7-2, the J gene TRBJ1-2, with D unclear. Trimming cost V 2 bases and J 4 bases, with 14 bases left between them. Germline values: CDR1 SGHTA, CDR2 FQGNSA. The CDR3 consists of 15 residues. The DNA of the CDR3 is TGTGCCAGCAGCTTATTTTCCGGAGGGATCTATGGCTACACCTTC. Its translation is CASSLFSGGIYGYTF.

In the case of this clone: The identical CDR3 is also encoded by other nucleotide sequences in the sample. This sequence joins TRBV19 and TRBJ1-1; D is unclear. The CDR3 has 13 amino acids. Trimming removed 2 bases at V and 0 bases at J, with 4 bases between. CDR1 and CDR2 (germline): LNHDA, SQIVND (reference sequence). This chain's CDR3 is CASSITVNTEAFF. The CDR3 coding sequence is TGTGCCAGTAGTATAACGGTGAACACTGAAGCTTTCTTT.

The chain is built from TRBV1 and TRBJ1-1. TRBV1 is a pseudogene locus. The CDR3 length is 15 residues. The CDR3 DNA reads as TGCACCAGCAGCCAAGATGGGAGGGGCTTTGCTGAAGCTTTCTTT. Residues: CTSSQDGRGFAEAFF.

This chain uses TRBV5-1 with TRBJ1-1; no definite D call. Trimming removed 4 bases at V and 1 base at J, with 2 bases between. This CDR3 has 11 amino acids. Germline CDR1 and CDR2: SGHRS and YFSETQ. DNA for the CDR3: TGCGCCAGCAGCCGGAACACTGAAGCTTTCTTT. It encodes CASSRNTEAFF.

The chain employs TRBV2 and TRBJ2-1; 7 bases are shared with TRBD2. The V segment lost 4 bases and the J segment 2 bases; nucleotides outside the gene matches: 8. CDR3 length equals 16 residues. Germline V CDR1 and CDR2: SNHLY, FYNNEI. CDR3 loop: CASSGTSVFPYNEQFF. DNA for the CDR3: TGTGCCAGCAGTGGTACTAGCGTTTTCCCCTACAATGAGCAGTTCTTC.

The rearrangement joins TRBV21-1 to TRBJ2-7; the D call of TRBD1 is as the table states it, not checked on the DNA. TRBV21-1 is annotated as a pseudogene. The CDR3 totals 14 residues. The CDR3 reads CASSKARGRYEQYF. The CDR3 DNA sequence: TGTGCCAGCAGCAAAGCCAGGGGACGCTACGAGCAGTACTTC.

This clone came up once. An end of the junction does not agree with germline; a read error may underlie this. The V and J genes are TRBV7-7 and TRBJ2-3; TRBD2 might be the D (7 bases). The germline V gene has CDR1 SSHAT and CDR2 FNYEAQ (reference sequence). This CDR3 region has 15 residues. Here the CDR3 DNA reads TGTGCTAGCAGCTTAGCGAGGGGGGGGTCAGATACGCAGTATTTT. Translated, it gives CASSLARGGSDTQYF.

This clone was recorded a few times. V is TRBV5-1 and J is TRBJ1-2; maybe TRBD1 (6 bases). This CDR3 has 14 amino acids. From germline, CDR1 is SGHRS and CDR2 YFSETQ. V lost 3 bases, J lost 7 bases, and 16 bases lay in between. CDR3: CASSSRTAIGGYTF. The CDR3 bases are TGCGCCAGCAGCTCCCGGACAGCCATCGGTGGCTACACCTTC.

The V and J genes are TRBV20-1 and TRBJ2-2; a possible D gene is TRBD1 (5 bases). V shed 4 bases and J shed 6 bases, with 6 bases lying between them. There are 11 residues in the CDR3. In germline, CDR1 is DFQATT, CDR2 SNEGSKA (reference sequence). The CDR3 reads CSATRAGELFF. CDR3 nucleotides: TGCAGTGCTACCAGGGCCGGGGAGCTGTTTTTT.

The chain recombines TRBV7-8 with TRBJ2-3, with D uncertain. Germline V gene data show CDR1 as SGHVS and CDR2 as FQNEAQ. V shed 2 bases and J shed 1 base, with 7 bases lying between them. The CDR3 has 14 residues. The CDR3 DNA is TGTGCCAGCAGCTTAAGCTCCGGCACAGATACGCAGTATTTT. Translated, it gives CASSLSSGTDTQYF.

In its sample, this clone was seen once. The gene calls are TRBV3-1 (or the pseudogene TRBV3-2) and TRBJ1-2; 8 bases match TRBD1. CDR3 length: 15 amino acids. V lost 3 bases and J lost 4; bases outside the gene matches: 7. Germline V gene data show CDR1 as LGHDT and CDR2 as YNNKEL (reference sequence). Here the CDR3 reads CASSHSTGVGYGYTF. The CDR3 nucleotides read TGTGCCAGCAGCCACTCGACAGGGGTCGGCTATGGCTACACCTTC.

This clone was recorded a few times. CDR3 residues: CSVDQREGLTDTQYF. The CDR3 DNA is TGCAGCGTTGATCAGCGGGAGGGCCTCACAGATACGCAGTATTTT. The rearrangement uses TRBV29-1 and TRBJ2-3, with TRBD2 identical over 10 bases. Germline trimming cut 3 bases from V and 2 bases from J; bases unmatched to any gene: 5. Germline CDR1 SQVTM, CDR2 ANQGSEA. The CDR3 length is 15 residues.

The chain recombines TRBV7-2 with TRBJ1-6; D unresolved. V lost 2 bases, J lost 7 bases, and 9 bases lay in between. The CDR3 runs 14 residues. Germline values: CDR1 SGHTA, CDR2 FQGNSA. CDR3: CASSLIRGNSPLHF. The CDR3 coding sequence is TGTGCCAGCAGCTTAATCCGGGGAAATTCACCCCTCCACTTT.

This chain joins TRBV6-2 or TRBV6-3 and TRBJ2-3; TRBD2 matches 15 bases. From germline, CDR1 is MNHEY and CDR2 SVGEGT. The CDR3 length is 19 residues. Trimming cost V 6 bases and J 3 bases; bases outside gene matches: 13. CDR3 loop: CASSPRGLAGGARTDTQYF. CDR3 nucleotide sequence: TGTGCCAGCAGCCCCAGAGGACTAGCGGGGGGGGCCAGGACAGATACGCAGTATTTT.

This clone was counted a few times. J is TRBJ2-2 and V is TRBV9; 10 nucleotides match TRBD2. Trimming removed 4 bases from V and 1 base from J; junction bases left unmatched: 4. Germline loops: CDR1 SGDLS, CDR2 YYNGEE. The CDR3 is 16 residues long. The DNA for the CDR3 is TGTGCCAGCAGCCCTCGACTAGCGGGGAACACCGGGGAGCTGTTTTTT. Protein sequence: CASSPRLAGNTGELFF.

J is TRBJ2-1 and V is TRBV4-1, with 8 nucleotides matching TRBD1. CDR3 length equals 14 residues. After removal of 3 bases from V and 6 bases from J, the junction contained 4 bases not matched to a gene. Germline CDR1 reads MGHRA; CDR2 reads YSYEKL. The CDR3 protein is CASSHDRGPNEQFF. The CDR3 DNA sequence: TGCGCCAGCAGCCATGACAGGGGCCCCAATGAGCAGTTCTTC.